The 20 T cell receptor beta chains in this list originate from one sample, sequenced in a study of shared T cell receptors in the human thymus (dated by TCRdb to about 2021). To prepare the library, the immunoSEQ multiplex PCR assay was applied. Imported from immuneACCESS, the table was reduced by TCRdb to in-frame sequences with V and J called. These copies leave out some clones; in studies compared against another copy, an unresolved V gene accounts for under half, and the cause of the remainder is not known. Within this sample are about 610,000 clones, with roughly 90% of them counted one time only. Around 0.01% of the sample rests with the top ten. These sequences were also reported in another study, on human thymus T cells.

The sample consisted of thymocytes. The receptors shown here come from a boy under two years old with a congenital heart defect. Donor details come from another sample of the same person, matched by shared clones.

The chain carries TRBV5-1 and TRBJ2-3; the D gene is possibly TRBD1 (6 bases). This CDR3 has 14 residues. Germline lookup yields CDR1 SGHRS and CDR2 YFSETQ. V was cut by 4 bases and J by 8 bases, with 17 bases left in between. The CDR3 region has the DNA TGCGCCAGCAGCGGGGGCTACCTTTATGGTACGCAGTATTTT. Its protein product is CASSGGYLYGTQYF.

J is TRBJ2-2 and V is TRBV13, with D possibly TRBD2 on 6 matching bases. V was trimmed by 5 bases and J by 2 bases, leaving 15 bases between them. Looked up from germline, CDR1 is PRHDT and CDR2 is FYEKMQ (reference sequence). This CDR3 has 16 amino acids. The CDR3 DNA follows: TGTGCCAGCAGCCGTTCACTAGCTGCAAACACCGGGGAGCTGTTTTTT. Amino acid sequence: CASSRSLAANTGELFF. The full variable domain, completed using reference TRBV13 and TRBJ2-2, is AAGVIQSPRHLIKEKRETATLKCYPIPRHDTVYWYQQGPGQDPQFLISFYEKMQSDKGSIPDRFSAQQFSDYHSELNMSSLELGDSALYFCASSRSLAANTGELFFGEGSRLTVL.

CDR3 in amino acids: CASSYGLHNEQFF. As DNA, the CDR3 is TGTGCCAGCAGTTACGGGCTACACAATGAGCAGTTCTTC. V is TRBV6-5 and J is TRBJ2-1; no definite D call. From germline, CDR1 is MNHEY and CDR2 SVGAGI. This CDR3 spans 13 amino acids. V lost 2 bases and J 5 bases, leaving 7 bases between the germline ends.

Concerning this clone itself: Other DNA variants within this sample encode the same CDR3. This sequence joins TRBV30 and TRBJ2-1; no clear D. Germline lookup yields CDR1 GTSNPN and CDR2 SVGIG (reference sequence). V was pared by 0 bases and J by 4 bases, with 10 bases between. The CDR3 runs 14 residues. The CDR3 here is CAWSVVYSYNEQFF. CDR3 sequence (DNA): TGTGCCTGGAGTGTCGTCTACTCATACAATGAGCAGTTCTTC.

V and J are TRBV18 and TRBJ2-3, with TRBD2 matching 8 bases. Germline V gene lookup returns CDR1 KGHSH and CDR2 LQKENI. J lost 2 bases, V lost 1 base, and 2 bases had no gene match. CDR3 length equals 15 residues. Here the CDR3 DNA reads TGTGCCAGCTCACCACTAGCGGGACACACAGATACGCAGTATTTT. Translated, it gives CASSPLAGHTDTQYF.

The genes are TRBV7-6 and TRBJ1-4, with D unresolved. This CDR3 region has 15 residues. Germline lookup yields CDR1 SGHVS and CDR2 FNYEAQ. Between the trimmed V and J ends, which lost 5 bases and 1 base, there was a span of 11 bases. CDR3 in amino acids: CASSQRIRTNEKLFF. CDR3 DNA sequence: TGTGCCAGCAGCCAGCGGATCCGAACTAATGAAAAACTGTTTTTT.

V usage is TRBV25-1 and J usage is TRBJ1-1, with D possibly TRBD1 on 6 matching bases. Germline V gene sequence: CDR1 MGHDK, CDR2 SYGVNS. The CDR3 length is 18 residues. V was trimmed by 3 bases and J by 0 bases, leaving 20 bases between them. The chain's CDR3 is CASSDRAAGEGVNTEAFF. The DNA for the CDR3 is TGTGCCAGCAGTGATCGGGCGGCGGGGGAGGGGGTGAACACTGAAGCTTTCTTT.

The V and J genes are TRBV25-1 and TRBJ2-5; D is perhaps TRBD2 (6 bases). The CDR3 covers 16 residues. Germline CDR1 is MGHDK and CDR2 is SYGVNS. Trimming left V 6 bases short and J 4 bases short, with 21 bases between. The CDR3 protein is CASSAPARDGPETQYF. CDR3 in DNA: TGTGCCAGCAGCGCCCCCGCGCGGGACGGTCCAGAGACCCAGTACTTC.

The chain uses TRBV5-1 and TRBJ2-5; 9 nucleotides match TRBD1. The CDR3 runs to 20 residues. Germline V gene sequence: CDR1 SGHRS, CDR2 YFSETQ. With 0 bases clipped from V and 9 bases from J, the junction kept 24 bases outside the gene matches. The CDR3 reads CASSLAGCLGQGAAKGAQYF. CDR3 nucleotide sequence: TGCGCCAGCAGCTTGGCGGGGTGTCTGGGACAGGGAGCCGCCAAAGGGGCCCAGTACTTC.

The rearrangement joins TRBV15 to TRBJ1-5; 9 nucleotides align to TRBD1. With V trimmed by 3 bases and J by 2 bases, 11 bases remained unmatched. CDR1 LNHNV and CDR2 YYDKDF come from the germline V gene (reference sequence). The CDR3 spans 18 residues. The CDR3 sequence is CATSSPHRGQFGNQPQHF. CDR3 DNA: TGTGCCACCAGCAGCCCCCACAGGGGGCAGTTTGGCAATCAGCCCCAGCATTTT. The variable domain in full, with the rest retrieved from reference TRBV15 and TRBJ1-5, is DAMVIQNPRYQVTQFGKPVTLSCSQTLNHNVMYWYQQKSSQAPKLLFHYYDKDFNNEADTPDNFQSRRPNTSFCFLDIRSPGLGDTAMYLCATSSPHRGQFGNQPQHFGDGTRLSIL.

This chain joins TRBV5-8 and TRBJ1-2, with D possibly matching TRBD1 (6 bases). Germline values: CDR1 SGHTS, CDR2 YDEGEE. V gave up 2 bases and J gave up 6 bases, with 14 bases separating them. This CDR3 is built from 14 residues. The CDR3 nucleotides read TGTGCCAGCAGCTTTCAGGGGATCTTCGATGGCTACACCTTC. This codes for CASSFQGIFDGYTF.

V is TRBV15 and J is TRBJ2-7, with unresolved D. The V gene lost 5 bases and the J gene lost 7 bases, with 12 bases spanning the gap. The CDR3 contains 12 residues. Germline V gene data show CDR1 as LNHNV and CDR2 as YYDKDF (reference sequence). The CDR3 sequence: CATSPTGREQYF. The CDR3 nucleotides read TGTGCCACCAGCCCAACTGGGCGAGAGCAGTACTTC.

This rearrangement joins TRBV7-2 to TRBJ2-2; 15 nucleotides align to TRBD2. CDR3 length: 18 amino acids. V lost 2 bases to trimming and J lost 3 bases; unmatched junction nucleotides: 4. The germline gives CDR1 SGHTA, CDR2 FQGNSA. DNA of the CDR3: TGTGCCAGCAGCTTAAGGGGACTAGCGGGAGGATACACCGGGGAGCTGTTTTTT. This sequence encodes CASSLRGLAGGYTGELFF. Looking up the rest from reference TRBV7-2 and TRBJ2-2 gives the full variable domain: GAGVSQSPSNKVTEKGKDVELRCDPISGHTALYWYRQSLGQGLEFLIYFQGNSAPDKSGLPSDRFSAERTGGSVSTLTIQRTQQEDSAVYLCASSLRGLAGGYTGELFFGEGSRLTVL.

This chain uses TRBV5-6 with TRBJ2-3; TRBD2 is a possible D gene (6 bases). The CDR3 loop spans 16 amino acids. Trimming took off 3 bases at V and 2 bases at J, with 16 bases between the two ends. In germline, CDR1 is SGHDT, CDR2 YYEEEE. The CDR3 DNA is TGTGCCAGCAGCTCGCGTGGTACGGGGGACACAGATACGCAGTATTTT. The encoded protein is CASSSRGTGDTDTQYF.

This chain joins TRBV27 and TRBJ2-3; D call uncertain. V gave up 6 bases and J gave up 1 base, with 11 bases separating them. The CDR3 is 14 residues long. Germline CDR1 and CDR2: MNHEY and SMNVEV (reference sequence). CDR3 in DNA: TGTGCCAGCAGCAAGGAGCTCGGCACAGATACGCAGTATTTT. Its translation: CASSKELGTDTQYF.

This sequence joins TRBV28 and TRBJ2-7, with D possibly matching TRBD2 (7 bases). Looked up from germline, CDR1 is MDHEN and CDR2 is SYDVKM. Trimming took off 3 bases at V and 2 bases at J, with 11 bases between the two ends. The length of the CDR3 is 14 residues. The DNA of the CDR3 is TGTGCCAGCAGTTTTCTGCGGGGGCCCTACGAGCAGTACTTC. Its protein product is CASSFLRGPYEQYF.

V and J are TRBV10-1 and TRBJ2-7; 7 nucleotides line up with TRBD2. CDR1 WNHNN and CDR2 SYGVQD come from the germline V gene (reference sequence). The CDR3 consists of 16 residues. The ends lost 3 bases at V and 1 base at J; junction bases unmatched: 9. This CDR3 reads CASSEQRLAPSYEQYF. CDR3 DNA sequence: TGCGCCAGCAGTGAACAAAGACTAGCTCCTTCCTACGAGCAGTACTTC.

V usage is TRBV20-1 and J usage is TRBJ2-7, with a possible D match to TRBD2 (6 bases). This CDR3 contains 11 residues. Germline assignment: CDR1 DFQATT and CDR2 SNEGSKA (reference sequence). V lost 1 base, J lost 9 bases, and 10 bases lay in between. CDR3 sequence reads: CSARGAGGQYF. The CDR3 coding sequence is TGCAGTGCTAGAGGCGCCGGGGGGCAGTACTTC.

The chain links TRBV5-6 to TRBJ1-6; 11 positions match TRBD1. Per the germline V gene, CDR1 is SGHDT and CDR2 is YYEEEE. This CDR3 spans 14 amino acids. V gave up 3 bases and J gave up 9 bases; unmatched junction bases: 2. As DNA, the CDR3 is TGTGCCAGCAGCTGCGGGACAGGGGGTTCACCCCTCCACTTT. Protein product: CASSCGTGGSPLHF.

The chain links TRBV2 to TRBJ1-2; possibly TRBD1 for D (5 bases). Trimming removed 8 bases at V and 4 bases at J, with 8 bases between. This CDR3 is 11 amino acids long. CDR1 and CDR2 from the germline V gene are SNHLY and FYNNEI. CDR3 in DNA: TGTGCCAGCGGGGGGGTCTATGGCTACACCTTC. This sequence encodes CASGGVYGYTF.